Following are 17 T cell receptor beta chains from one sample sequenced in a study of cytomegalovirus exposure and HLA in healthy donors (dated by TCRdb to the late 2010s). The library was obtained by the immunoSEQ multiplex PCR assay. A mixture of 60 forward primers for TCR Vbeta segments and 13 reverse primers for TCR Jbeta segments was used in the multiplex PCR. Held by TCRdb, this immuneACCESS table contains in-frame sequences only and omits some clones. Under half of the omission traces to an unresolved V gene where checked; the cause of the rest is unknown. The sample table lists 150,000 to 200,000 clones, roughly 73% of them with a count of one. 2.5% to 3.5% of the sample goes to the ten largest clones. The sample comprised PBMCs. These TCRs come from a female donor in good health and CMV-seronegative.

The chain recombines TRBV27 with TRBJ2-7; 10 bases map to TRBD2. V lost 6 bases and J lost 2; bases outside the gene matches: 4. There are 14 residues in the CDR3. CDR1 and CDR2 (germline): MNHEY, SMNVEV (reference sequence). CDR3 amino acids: CASSTSGVAYEQYF. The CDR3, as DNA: TGTGCCAGCAGCACTAGCGGGGTCGCCTACGAGCAGTACTTC.

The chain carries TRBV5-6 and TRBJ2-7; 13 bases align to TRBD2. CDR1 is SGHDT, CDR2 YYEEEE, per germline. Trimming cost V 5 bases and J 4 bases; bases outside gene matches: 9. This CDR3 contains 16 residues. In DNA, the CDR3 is TGTGCCAGCAGATCCGGGACTAGCGGGACCAGGTACGAGCAGTACTTC. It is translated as CASRSGTSGTRYEQYF.

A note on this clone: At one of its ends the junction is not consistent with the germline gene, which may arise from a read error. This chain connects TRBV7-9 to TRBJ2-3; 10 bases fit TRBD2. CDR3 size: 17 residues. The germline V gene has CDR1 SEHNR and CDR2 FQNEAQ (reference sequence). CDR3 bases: TGTTCCAGCAGCTTAGCACAAGCGGGGGGGCCGAGAGATACGCAGTATTTT. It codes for CSSSLAQAGGPRDTQYF.

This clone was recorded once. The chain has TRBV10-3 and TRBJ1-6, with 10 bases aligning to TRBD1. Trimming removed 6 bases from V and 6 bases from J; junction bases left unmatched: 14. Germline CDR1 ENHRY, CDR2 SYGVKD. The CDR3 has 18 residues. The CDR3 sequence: CAIRDNEKGDRGNSPLHF. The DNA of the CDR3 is TGTGCCATCAGAGATAATGAGAAGGGGGACAGGGGTAATTCACCCCTCCACTTT.

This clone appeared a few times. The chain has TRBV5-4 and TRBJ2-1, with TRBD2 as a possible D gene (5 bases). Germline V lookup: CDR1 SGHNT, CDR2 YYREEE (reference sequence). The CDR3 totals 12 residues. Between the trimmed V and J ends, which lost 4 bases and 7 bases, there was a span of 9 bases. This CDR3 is CASSRDVNEQFF. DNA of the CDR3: TGTGCCAGCAGCCGGGATGTAAATGAGCAGTTCTTC.

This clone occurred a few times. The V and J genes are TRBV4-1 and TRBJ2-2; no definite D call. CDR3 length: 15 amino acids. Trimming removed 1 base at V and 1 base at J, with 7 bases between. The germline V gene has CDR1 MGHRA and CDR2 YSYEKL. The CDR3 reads CASSQGALNTGELFF. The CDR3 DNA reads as TGCGCCAGCAGCCAAGGAGCCTTGAACACCGGGGAGCTGTTTTTT.

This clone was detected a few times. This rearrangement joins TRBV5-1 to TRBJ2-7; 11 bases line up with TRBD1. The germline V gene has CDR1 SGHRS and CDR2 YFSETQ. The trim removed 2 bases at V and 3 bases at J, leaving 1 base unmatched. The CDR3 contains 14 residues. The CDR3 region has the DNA TGCGCCAGCAGCTTCGGGACAGGGGGCTACGAGCAGTACTTC. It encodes CASSFGTGGYEQYF.

The CDR3 region is CASSIHGGAQETQYF. Here the CDR3 DNA reads TGTGCCAGCAGCATACACGGGGGGGCCCAAGAGACCCAGTACTTC. The chain links TRBV7-9 to TRBJ2-5; 8 bases fit TRBD2. Per the germline V gene, CDR1 is SEHNR and CDR2 is FQNEAQ (reference sequence). Losses at the gene ends were 5 bases for V and 1 base for J; bases not matched to a gene: 6. This CDR3 contains 15 residues.

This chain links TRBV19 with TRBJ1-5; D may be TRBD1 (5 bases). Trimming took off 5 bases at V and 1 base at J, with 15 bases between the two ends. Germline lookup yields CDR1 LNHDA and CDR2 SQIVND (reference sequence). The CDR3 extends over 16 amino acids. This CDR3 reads CASSVTGLRSNQPQHF. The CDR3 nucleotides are TGTGCCAGTAGTGTCACGGGACTCCGAAGCAATCAGCCCCAGCATTTT.

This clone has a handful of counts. The CDR3 nucleotides are TGTGCCAGCAGCTTAGCGCGTACTAGCGAGGTGCGCGAGCAGTACTTC. It codes for CASSLARTSEVREQYF. This chain connects TRBV7-8 to TRBJ2-7, with 7 bases identical to TRBD2. The germline V gene encodes CDR1 SGHVS and CDR2 FQNEAQ. Unmatched junction bases numbered 11, after V lost 0 bases and J lost 6 bases. This CDR3 is 16 amino acids long.

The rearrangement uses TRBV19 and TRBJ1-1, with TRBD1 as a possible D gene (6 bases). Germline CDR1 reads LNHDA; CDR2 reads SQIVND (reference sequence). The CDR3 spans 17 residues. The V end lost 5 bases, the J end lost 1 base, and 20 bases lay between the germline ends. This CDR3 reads CASSSMGYGQTNTEAFF. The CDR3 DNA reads TGTGCCAGTAGTTCAATGGGGTACGGACAGACGAACACTGAAGCTTTCTTT.

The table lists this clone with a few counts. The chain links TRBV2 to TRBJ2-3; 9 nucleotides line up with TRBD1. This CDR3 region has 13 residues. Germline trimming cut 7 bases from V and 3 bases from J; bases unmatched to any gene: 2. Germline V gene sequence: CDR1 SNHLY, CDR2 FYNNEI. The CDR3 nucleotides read TGTGCCAGCAAGGGACAGGGAACAGATACGCAGTATTTT. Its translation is CASKGQGTDTQYF.

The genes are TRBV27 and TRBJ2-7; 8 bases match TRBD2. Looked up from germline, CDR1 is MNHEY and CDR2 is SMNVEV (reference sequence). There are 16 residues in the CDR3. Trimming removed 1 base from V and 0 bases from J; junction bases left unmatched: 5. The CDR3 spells CASSLFGGGLSYEQYF. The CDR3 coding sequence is TGTGCCAGCAGTTTATTCGGCGGGGGGCTCTCCTACGAGCAGTACTTC.

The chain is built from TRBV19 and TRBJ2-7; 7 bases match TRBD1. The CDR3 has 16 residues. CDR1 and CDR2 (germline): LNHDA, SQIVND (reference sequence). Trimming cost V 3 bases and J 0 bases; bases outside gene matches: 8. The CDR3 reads CASSISWDSFSYEQYF. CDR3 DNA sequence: TGTGCCAGTAGTATCAGTTGGGACAGTTTCTCCTACGAGCAGTACTTC.

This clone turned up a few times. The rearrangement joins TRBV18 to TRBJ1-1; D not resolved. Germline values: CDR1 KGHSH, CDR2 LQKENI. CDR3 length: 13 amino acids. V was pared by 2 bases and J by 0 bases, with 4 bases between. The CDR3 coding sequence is TGTGCCAGCTCACCAGAGGTGAACACTGAAGCTTTCTTT. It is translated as CASSPEVNTEAFF.

The CDR3 DNA reads TGTGCCAGCTCAGTGGCGGGGGGGAGCACAGATACGCAGTATTTT. Protein: CASSVAGGSTDTQYF. The chain combines TRBV7-3 with TRBJ2-3, with 9 positions matching TRBD2. The CDR3 extends over 15 amino acids. Trimming at V came to 8 bases and at J to 0 bases, leaving 6 bases not matched to a gene. Germline CDR1 SGHTA, CDR2 FQGTGA. Drawing the rest from reference TRBV7-3 and TRBJ2-3, the complete variable domain is GAGVSQTPSNKVTEKGKYVELRCDPISGHTALYWYRQSLGQGPEFLIYFQGTGAADDSGLPNDRFFAVRPEGSVSTLKIQRTERGDSAVYLCASSVAGGSTDTQYFGPGTRLTVL.

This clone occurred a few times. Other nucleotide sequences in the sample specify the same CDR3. Here the CDR3 DNA reads TGCGCCAGCAGTGATCGGAACACTGAAGCTTTCTTT. Translating gives CASSDRNTEAFF. The V and J genes are TRBV10-1 and TRBJ1-1; no firm D call. The germline V and J ends were trimmed by 3 bases and 1 base, with 3 bases remaining between them. Germline V gene sequence: CDR1 WNHNN, CDR2 SYGVQD (reference sequence). This CDR3 has 12 residues.